The 26 T cell receptor beta chains given below trace back to one sample, sequenced in a study of cytomegalovirus exposure and HLA in healthy donors. With 60 Vbeta and 13 Jbeta primers, the PCR was carried out. Assay used: immunoSEQ multiplex PCR; TCRdb lists only in-frame clones, some missing. The sample consists of roughly 180,000 clones, about 79% of them appearing once. Sample: PBMCs. These receptors were collected from a man in his forties or fifties in good health and CMV-seropositive.

This clone has a handful of counts. This sequence joins TRBV4-1 and TRBJ1-4; the D gene is possibly TRBD1 (5 bases). The ends were cut back, 0 bases at V and 4 bases at J, with 9 bases in the middle. There are 15 residues in the CDR3. The V gene's germline CDR1 is MGHRA and CDR2 YSYEKL. CDR3 DNA sequence: TGCGCCAGCAGCCAAGACGCGGGGGGTAATGAAAAACTGTTTTTT. Its translation is CASSQDAGGNEKLFF.

The rearrangement joins TRBV5-1 to TRBJ2-3; D remains unclear. The CDR3 has 15 residues. V lost 2 bases, J lost 0 bases, and 10 bases lay in between. CDR1 and CDR2 (germline): SGHRS, YFSETQ. CDR3 DNA sequence: TGCGCCAGCAGCTTATTGTGGGCCAGCACAGATACGCAGTATTTT. Its translation is CASSLLWASTDTQYF.

This clone has only one observation. The chain links TRBV15 to TRBJ1-5; possible D gene TRBD1, 5 bases. The CDR3 is made up of 15 amino acids. Trimming took 0 bases from V and 3 from J, leaving 9 bases between them. From germline, CDR1 is LNHNV and CDR2 YYDKDF (reference sequence). The CDR3, as DNA: TGTGCCACCAGCAGAGAGAAGGGACTCAATCAGCCCCAGCATTTT. This sequence encodes CATSREKGLNQPQHF.

V and J are TRBV5-1 and TRBJ2-7; D is possibly TRBD2 (5 bases). V gave up 3 bases and J gave up 3 bases, with 7 bases separating them. The germline V gene encodes CDR1 SGHRS and CDR2 YFSETQ. The CDR3 is 12 amino acids. The CDR3 nucleotides read TGCGCCAGCAGCTCAGACTACTACGAGCAGTACGTC. Translated: CASSSDYYEQYV.

This chain joins TRBV5-1 and TRBJ2-5, with TRBD2 matching over 11 bases. The CDR3 is made up of 15 amino acids. Per the germline V gene, CDR1 is SGHRS and CDR2 is YFSETQ. With V trimmed by 0 bases and J by 4 bases, 2 bases remained unmatched. CDR3 region: CASSLGLAGGETQYF. The CDR3 DNA reads TGCGCCAGCAGCTTGGGGCTAGCGGGGGGAGAGACCCAGTACTTC.

This clone was observed a handful of times. The chain joins TRBV19 to TRBJ1-2, with D uncertain. Germline loops: CDR1 LNHDA, CDR2 SQIVND (reference sequence). The CDR3 is 15 residues long. Trimming removed 6 bases at V and 0 bases at J, with 14 bases between. In DNA, the CDR3 is TGTGCCAGTAGGGGCGTTGACCCCGCTAACTATGGCTACACCTTC. It is translated as CASRGVDPANYGYTF.

The rearrangement joins TRBV28 to TRBJ2-5; 8 bases fit TRBD1. V shed 9 bases and J 5 bases; nucleotides not matched to a gene: 14. The V gene's germline CDR1 is MDHEN and CDR2 SYDVKM. The CDR3 loop spans 15 amino acids. CDR3 sequence reads: CASRSAGGERETQYF. The CDR3 bases are TGTGCCAGTCGAAGTGCAGGGGGCGAAAGGGAGACCCAGTACTTC.

The chain couples TRBV21-1 to TRBJ2-3; the table's D call of TRBD2 was not tested on the DNA. TRBV21-1 counts as a pseudogene. The CDR3 length is 18 residues. The CDR3 is CASSKKRNRGGPTDTQYF. DNA for the CDR3: TGTGCCAGCAGCAAAAAGAGGAACCGGGGGGGCCCCACAGATACGCAGTATTTT.

Only a few counts were recorded for this clone. V gene TRBV15 combines with J gene TRBJ2-1, with TRBD1 matching over 7 bases. Germline V gene data show CDR1 as LNHNV and CDR2 as YYDKDF (reference sequence). This CDR3 contains 16 residues. Trimming cost V 2 bases and J 5 bases; bases outside gene matches: 9. In nucleotides, the CDR3 is TGTGCCACCAGCAGACCAGACAGGGCGAGCCACAATGAGCAGTTCTTC. Its translation: CATSRPDRASHNEQFF.

The J gene is TRBJ2-3, the V gene TRBV5-1; maybe TRBD2 (6 bases). In germline, CDR1 is SGHRS, CDR2 YFSETQ. Trimming pared 7 bases from V and 2 bases from J, leaving 17 bases between. This CDR3 has 15 amino acids. This CDR3 is CASRSGLYNTDTQYF. CDR3 coding DNA: TGCGCCAGCCGGAGCGGACTATACAACACAGATACGCAGTATTTT.

The chain combines TRBV19 with TRBJ2-2; 7 positions match TRBD2. The CDR3 is 13 amino acids. V shed 4 bases, J shed 8 bases, and the junction held 4 bases outside the gene matches. CDR1 is LNHDA and CDR2 is SQIVND in the germline V gene (reference sequence). The CDR3 region is CASSTGTNGELFF. DNA of the CDR3: TGTGCCAGTAGTACGGGGACTAATGGGGAGCTGTTTTTT.

The chain couples TRBV6-1 to TRBJ1-2; 7 positions agree with TRBD1. The CDR3 is 14 amino acids. V trimming: 5 bases; J trimming: 5 bases; junction bases outside the gene matches: 8. The germline gives CDR1 MNHNS, CDR2 SASEGT. CDR3 in amino acids: CASSSLTGNYGYTF. Written as DNA, the CDR3 is TGTGCCAGCAGTTCCCTGACAGGGAATTATGGCTACACCTTC.

This clone appeared many times. V and J are TRBV6-6 and TRBJ2-5; tentatively, D is TRBD2 (5 bases). The germline gives CDR1 MNHNY, CDR2 SVGAGI (reference sequence). This CDR3 has 15 residues. V was trimmed by 10 bases and J by 5 bases, leaving 23 bases between them. The CDR3 sequence is CATRSPERAMETQYF. CDR3 nucleotides: TGTGCCACCAGGAGTCCTGAGAGGGCCATGGAGACCCAGTACTTC.

This clone was counted a few times. The CDR3 region is CASRRAGARREQYF. The DNA for the CDR3 is TGTGCCAGTCGTCGTGCGGGCGCGAGGCGGGAGCAGTACTTC. The rearrangement joins TRBV6-5 to TRBJ2-7, with D perhaps matching TRBD2 (5 bases). The CDR3 is made up of 14 amino acids. Germline CDR1 and CDR2: MNHEY and SVGAGI. The V gene lost 9 bases and the J gene lost 7 bases, with 22 bases spanning the gap.

This clone was seen more than once but under ten times. The chain uses TRBV29-1 and TRBJ2-3; no reliable D call. Trimming removed 0 bases at V and 6 bases at J, with 13 bases between. The length of the CDR3 is 14 residues. Germline CDR1 reads SQVTM; CDR2 reads ANQGSEA. As DNA, the CDR3 is TGCAGCGTTGAAGATGCGGTTTACTCCGATACGCAGTATTTT. The encoded protein is CSVEDAVYSDTQYF.

The chain is built from TRBV7-9 and TRBJ2-1, with 9 positions matching TRBD1. CDR3 length: 16 amino acids. Trimming removed 0 bases from V and 7 bases from J; junction bases left unmatched: 7. Germline assignment: CDR1 SEHNR and CDR2 FQNEAQ (reference sequence). CDR3 sequence: CASSLAPGQGTNEQFF. The CDR3 DNA follows: TGTGCCAGCAGCTTAGCCCCGGGACAGGGTACAAATGAGCAGTTCTTC.

V is TRBV5-6 and J is TRBJ1-1; the D gene is possibly TRBD1 (6 bases). The length of the CDR3 is 16 residues. Trimming stripped 4 bases from V and 4 bases from J, with 20 bases between. Germline V gene lookup returns CDR1 SGHDT and CDR2 YYEEEE. The CDR3: CASSRGGSGVATEAFF. Here the CDR3 DNA reads TGTGCCAGCAGCCGCGGGGGTTCAGGGGTGGCCACTGAAGCTTTCTTT.

V and J are TRBV4-1 and TRBJ2-3, with TRBD2 as a possible D gene (7 bases). CDR3 length: 17 amino acids. Per germline, CDR1 MGHRA and CDR2 YSYEKL. Trimming took off 1 base at V and 2 bases at J, with 16 bases between the two ends. CDR3 protein: CASSQVGGDTSTDTQYF. CDR3 DNA: TGCGCCAGCAGCCAAGTTGGGGGGGACACATCCACAGATACGCAGTATTTT.

This clone has a handful of counts. Because the CDR3's place on the DNA is in doubt, the DNA is left out and the CDR3 is given as listed by TCRdb. The chain uses TRBV5-1 and TRBJ1-4; TRBD1 reflects the table's D call only, with no check against the DNA. 13 amino acids form the CDR3, both terminal residues included. Per the germline V gene, CDR1 is SGHRS and CDR2 is YFSETQ. The chain's CDR3 is CASSDVPNEKLFF.

The chain carries TRBV13 and TRBJ2-7; 7 bases match TRBD1. The germline gives CDR1 PRHDT, CDR2 FYEKMQ (reference sequence). The CDR3 length is 14 residues. V gave up 5 bases and J gave up 6 bases; unmatched junction bases: 10. CDR3 sequence: CASSQTDRAGEQYF. The CDR3 DNA reads TGTGCCAGCAGCCAAACAGACAGGGCCGGCGAGCAGTACTTC.

This chain uses TRBV4-1 with TRBJ2-3; 16 positions match TRBD2. CDR3 size: 19 residues. The V and J ends lost 2 bases and 5 bases, in that order; junction bases with no gene match: 10. CDR1 and CDR2 from the germline V gene are MGHRA and YSYEKL. The CDR3 DNA is TGCGCCAGCAGCCAAAAACCGGGACTAGCGGGGGGGCGGGTAGATACGCAGTATTTT. It encodes CASSQKPGLAGGRVDTQYF.

The chain carries TRBV5-1 and TRBJ1-2; tentative D call: TRBD1 (6 bases). The CDR3 extends over 14 amino acids. CDR1 is SGHRS and CDR2 is YFSETQ in the germline V gene. Trimming took 2 bases from V and 3 from J, leaving 11 bases between them. The CDR3 region is CASSLEGGDYGYTF. CDR3 DNA: TGCGCCAGCAGCTTAGAAGGGGGAGACTATGGCTACACCTTC.

The chain links TRBV9 to TRBJ2-5; the D is unclear. The CDR3 contains 16 residues. The germline gives CDR1 SGDLS, CDR2 YYNGEE. V shed 0 bases and J shed 1 base, with 13 bases lying between them. The CDR3 reads CASSVGASNSQETQYF. DNA of the CDR3: TGTGCCAGCAGCGTAGGAGCGTCCAACTCCCAAGAGACCCAGTACTTC.

There are a few counts of this clone. The chain has TRBV7-9 and TRBJ2-3, with D perhaps TRBD2 (5 bases). This CDR3 contains 13 residues. With 3 bases removed from V and 1 base from J, the gap between germline ends came to 5 bases. The germline gives CDR1 SEHNR, CDR2 FQNEAQ (reference sequence). The CDR3: CASSFGGTDTQYF. CDR3 DNA sequence: TGTGCCAGCAGCTTCGGGGGCACAGATACGCAGTATTTT.

The V and J genes are TRBV29-1 and TRBJ2-1, with a weak D call TRBD1 (8 bases). The CDR3 spans 14 residues. V was shortened by 7 bases and J by 2 bases, with 15 bases between the two germline ends. Germline CDR1 and CDR2: SQVTM and ANQGSEA. Here the CDR3 reads CSAGGTGAYNEQFF. The DNA for the CDR3 is TGCAGCGCCGGGGGGACAGGAGCCTACAATGAGCAGTTCTTC.

This rearrangement joins TRBV7-6 to TRBJ2-3; unclear D gene. The CDR3 sequence is 17 residues long. V shed 3 bases and J shed 0 bases, with 16 bases lying between them. Germline CDR1 reads SGHVS; CDR2 reads FNYEAQ. The CDR3 region has the DNA TGTGCCAGCAGCTTTTGGAGCGAAACTTCTAGCACAGATACGCAGTATTTT. Translating it yields CASSFWSETSSTDTQYF.